Here is one TCR beta chain with its context. Its antigen remains unknown. The data were obtained in a study of response to subunit inactivated influenza vaccine. TCRdb analysed the RT-PCR reads with MiXCR anew, one entry per CDR3 protein. Of more than 450,000 distinct CDR3 sequences detected, approximately 7.6% appear once; the ten largest clones hold 10% to 15%. General study points: T cells newly recruited by each seasonal influenza vaccination are few, the authors suggested.

This specimen consisted of PBMCs from blood, obtained around 25 months after vaccination. The receptor was isolated from a man in his fifties or sixties who received an inactivated influenza vaccine.

The CDR3 sequence is CASSLSSGGLKSYEQYF. Written as DNA, the CDR3 is TGTGCCAGCAGCTTATCTTCCGGGGGGCTGAAGTCCTACGAGCAGTACTTC. The chain employs TRBV7-2 and TRBJ2-7, with D possibly being TRBD2 (7 bases). Trimming left V 2 bases short and J 1 base short, with 18 bases between. Germline assignment: CDR1 SGHTA and CDR2 FQGNSA. The CDR3 length is 17 residues.